This entry describes one T cell receptor beta chain. The repertoire was sequenced with immunoSEQ multiplex PCR; TCRdb's copy has only in-frame clones and lacks some. The sample shows 76,000 or so clones, roughly nine tenths of them seen only once. The data belong to a study of technical replicates of blood from a handful of donors. Germline lookup yields CDR1 SQVTM and CDR2 ANQGSEA. This CDR3 region has 15 residues. The trim removed 5 bases at V and 5 bases at J, leaving 12 bases unmatched. The origin of this receptor is a human donor in good health. This chain uses TRBV29-1 with TRBJ2-7, with 10 bases lining up with TRBD1. The source material was T cells isolated from PBMCs. The CDR3: CSVMPATGGSDEQYF. CDR3 coding DNA: TGCAGCGTTATGCCGGCGACAGGGGGCAGCGACGAGCAGTACTTC.